These T cell receptor beta chains were read from a single sample in a study of human T cells and chemical hapten exposure. Each CDR3 protein gets one entry after TCRdb re-called the RACE reads with MiXCR. The table includes tens of thousands of distinct CDR3 sequences, 10% to 15% detected once. Source: whole blood, taken in connection with sensitization to the hapten diphenylcyclopropenone (DPC). These receptors all come from a woman aged 45 to 65 with alopecia areata. Some clones in this sample may be carry-over from other donors' samples. The CDR3 runs from the conserved cysteine through the conserved F or W. D genes are given only for firm matches. Clone size is stated in some rows and not others, as once, few, many or a class when expanded.

few	TRBV9	TRBJ1-6	NA	TGTGCCAGCAGCGTAGCGTATAATTCACCCCTCCACTTT	CASSVAYNSPLHF
many	TRBV12-3/TRBV12-4	TRBJ1-3	NA	TGTGCCAGCAGTTTGGGCTACGGAAGGAACACCATATATTTT	CASSLGYGRNTIYF
NA	TRBV5-1	TRBJ2-7	NA	TGCGCCAGCAGCTCCAACTACGAGCAGTACTTC	CASSSNYEQYF
many	TRBV29-1	TRBJ1-2	NA	TGCAGCGTTGACCCGGCTTATGGCTACACCTTC	CSVDPAYGYTF
NA	TRBV20-1	TRBJ2-2	NA	TGCAGTGCTAGAGAACTGCACTTGAACACCGGGGAGCTGTTTTTT	CSARELHLNTGELFF
many	TRBV19	TRBJ2-7	NA	TGTGCCAGTAGTATAGATGGGCAACTGATCAGCTCCTACGAGCAGTACTTC	CASSIDGQLISSYEQYF
many	TRBV15	TRBJ1-1	NA	TGTGCCACCAGCAGAGTACTTCCAGGGACTGAAGCTTTCTTT	CATSRVLPGTEAFF
NA	TRBV15	TRBJ2-1	NA	TGTGCCACCAGCAGAGGAGTCACCCGTACTGATCATGAGCAGTTCTTC	CATSRGVTRTDHEQFF
many	TRBV30	TRBJ2-2	NA	TGTGCCTGGAGTGTACGGGGCGGCAAAGCCGGGGAGCTGTTTTTT	CAWSVRGGKAGELFF
few	TRBV7-9	TRBJ2-2	TRBD1	TGTGCCAGCAGCAGGGCCGGGACAGGGATTACCGGGGAGCTGTTTTTT	CASSRAGTGITGELFF
few	TRBV27	TRBJ1-5	NA	TGTGCCAGCAGTTTACTGGGGGCGCACCAGCCCCAGCATTTT	CASSLLGAHQPQHF
many	TRBV29-1	TRBJ2-7	TRBD2	TGCAGCGTCTCGACTAGCGGGAGTAACGAGCAGTACTTC	CSVSTSGSNEQYF
many	TRBV5-1	TRBJ2-6	NA	TGCGCCAGCAGCTACTTAGACCTCTCTGGGGCCAACGTCCTGACTTTC	CASSYLDLSGANVLTF
many	TRBV5-1	TRBJ2-7	TRBD1	TGCGCCAGCAGCTTGGAGGGACAGGGGGCGGATGAGCAGTACTTC	CASSLEGQGADEQYF
NA	TRBV20-1	TRBJ1-5	NA	TGCAGTGCTAGAGATGAAGGACAGAACAATCAGCCCCAGCATTTT	CSARDEGQNNQPQHF
few	TRBV29-1	TRBJ2-5	NA	TGCAGCGTTTCCCCTGGGGCCCAAGAGACCCAGTACTTC	CSVSPGAQETQYF
NA	TRBV5-5	TRBJ2-7	NA	TGTGCCAGCAGCCCCGGCTGGGACTACGAGCAGTACTTC	CASSPGWDYEQYF
few	TRBV11-2	TRBJ2-5	NA	TGTGCCAGCAGCTTAATGGGAGGCGGAGAGACCCAGTACTTC	CASSLMGGGETQYF
many	TRBV7-8	TRBJ2-3	NA	TGTGCCAGCAGCTTCCTACTAGGATCCCTAGTCAGAGGTCCCACAGATACGCAGTATTTT	CASSFLLGSLVRGPTDTQYF
few	TRBV10-3	TRBJ1-3	NA	TGTGCCATCAGTGAGTCGGAGTTCTCTGGAAACACCATATATTTT	CAISESEFSGNTIYF
NA	TRBV25-1	TRBJ1-2	TRBD1	TGTGCCAGCAGCGAAGGCGGGACAGGGGTTGGCTACACCTTC	CASSEGGTGVGYTF
once	TRBV6-1	TRBJ2-5	TRBD2	TGTGCCAGCAGGAGGACTAGCGGGACAAGAGAGACCCAGTACTTC	CASRRTSGTRETQYF
NA	TRBV18	TRBJ1-6	NA	TGTGCCAGCTCACGGGGGACCGGAGGTAATTCACCCCTCCACTTT	CASSRGTGGNSPLHF
NA	TRBV7-9	TRBJ2-5	NA	TGTGCCAGCAGCTTGGGCGGGGAGACGGAGACCCAGTACTTC	CASSLGGETETQYF
NA	TRBV5-4	TRBJ2-3	NA	TGTGCCAGCAGCTTGCGGGGAACAGATACGCAGTATTTT	CASSLRGTDTQYF
NA	TRBV29-1	TRBJ1-1	TRBD1	TGCGCTCAGCAGGGGGTAGCTGAAGCTTTCTTT	CAQQGVAEAFF
few	TRBV2	TRBJ2-4	TRBD1	TGTGCCAGCAGTTCCGGGACAGGGCTCCAAAACATTCAGTACTTC	CASSSGTGLQNIQYF
NA	TRBV29-1	TRBJ1-3	NA	TGCAGCGTTGAGTCGGCGGGGGGTAACACCATATATTTT	CSVESAGGNTIYF
many	TRBV10-3	TRBJ2-7	TRBD2	TGTGCCATCAGTCCTTTGGGACTAGCGATGAGTGAGCAGTACTTC	CAISPLGLAMSEQYF
NA	TRBV2	TRBJ2-3	NA	TGTGCCAGCAGCGACCCCCGTAGCGGCCCGCCGAATACGCAGTATTTT	CASSDPRSGPPNTQYF
few	TRBV20-1	TRBJ2-1	NA	TGCAGTGCTAGGAGCGGCTACAATGAGCAGTTCTTC	CSARSGYNEQFF
NA	TRBV5-4	TRBJ1-1	TRBD1	TGTGCCAGCAGCTTTAACAGGGGTTTGGATGAAGCTTTCTTT	CASSFNRGLDEAFF
NA	TRBV5-6	TRBJ1-2	NA	TGTGCCAGCAGGGTACGGTTCATATCGGTTAATGGCTACACCTTC	CASRVRFISVNGYTF
few	TRBV11-2	TRBJ2-1	TRBD2	TGTGCCAGCAGCCTAACTAGCGGGAGAAGCGATGAGCAGTTCTTC	CASSLTSGRSDEQFF
many	TRBV20-1	TRBJ1-3	NA	TGCAGTGCTAGCCCACAATTCTCCGTGGGTGGAAACACCATATATTTT	CSASPQFSVGGNTIYF
many	TRBV6-5	TRBJ2-7	NA	TGTGCCAGCAGAAGGACTACCACCTACGAGCAGTACTTC	CASRRTTTYEQYF
few	TRBV7-2	TRBJ2-1	TRBD2	TGTGCCAGCAGCTTAGTGCCTAGCGGGGGGAGCAATGAGCAGTTCTTC	CASSLVPSGGSNEQFF
NA	TRBV6-2/TRBV6-3	TRBJ2-7	NA	TGTGCCAGCAGTCACAACGAGCAGTACTTC	CASSHNEQYF
few	TRBV6-5	TRBJ1-1	NA	TGTGCCAGCAGCCTGTCGGGGGGCAGGACTGAAGCTTTCTTT	CASSLSGGRTEAFF
few	TRBV20-1	TRBJ1-1	NA	TGCAGTGCTAGAGAGCCCCAGCTGGGCCTACCTCTCGTGAACACTGAAGCTTTCTTT	CSAREPQLGLPLVNTEAFF
many	TRBV12-3/TRBV12-4	TRBJ1-5	NA	TGTGCCAGCAGTTTGGGACTGCAAAATCAGCCCCAGCATTTT	CASSLGLQNQPQHF
few	TRBV29-1	TRBJ2-3	NA	TGCAGCGTCCGGACTAGCACAGATACGCAGTATTTT	CSVRTSTDTQYF
few	TRBV6-5	TRBJ1-1	TRBD1	TGTGCCAGCAGCCGAATGATGAACACAGGGGGCGTGAACACTGAAGCTTTCTTT	CASSRMMNTGGVNTEAFF
NA	TRBV5-4	TRBJ1-1	TRBD1	TGTGCCAGCAGCCTACCGGGACAGCAGTTCACTGAAGCTTTCTTT	CASSLPGQQFTEAFF
few	TRBV7-9	TRBJ2-3	NA	TGTGCCAGCAGCTTAGAGAGGGCTACCGATACGCAGTATTTT	CASSLERATDTQYF
many	TRBV29-1	TRBJ2-3	TRBD2	TGCAGCGTTGGTCAGCGGGAGGGCACAGATACGCAGTATTTT	CSVGQREGTDTQYF
few	TRBV20-1	TRBJ1-5	NA	TGCAGTGCTAGAGCTGGGAACGACGAGGGTCAGCCCCAGCATTTT	CSARAGNDEGQPQHF
many	TRBV24-1	TRBJ1-5	NA	TGTGCCACCAGTGACGGTAATCAGCCCCAGCATTTT	CATSDGNQPQHF
few	TRBV7-3	TRBJ2-1	NA	TGTGCCAGCAGCCCACAGCCGGACAATGAGCAGTTCTTC	CASSPQPDNEQFF
NA	TRBV29-1	TRBJ1-1	NA	TGCAGCGTTGAAGTACAGGGAAACACTGAAGCTTTCTTT	CSVEVQGNTEAFF
NA	TRBV29-1	TRBJ2-6	TRBD1	TGCAGCGTTGCTGGACAGGGGGCCGCCTCCTCTGGGGCCAACGTCCTGACTTTC	CSVAGQGAASSGANVLTF
NA	TRBV7-9	TRBJ2-7	NA	TGTGCCAGCAGCTTAGGAGGGCGCGAGCAGTACTTC	CASSLGGREQYF
many	TRBV29-1	TRBJ1-1	NA	TGCAGCGTCACCAAAGGGGGCACTGAAGCTTTCTTT	CSVTKGGTEAFF
many	TRBV6-2/TRBV6-3	TRBJ2-1	TRBD2	TGTGCCAGCAGTTACGGCGCGGGAGTGATCAATGAGCAGTTCTTC	CASSYGAGVINEQFF
few	TRBV27	TRBJ2-7	NA	TGTGCCAGCAGTCCCCCCGGGCACGGCTACGAGCAGTACTTC	CASSPPGHGYEQYF
NA	TRBV7-8	TRBJ2-3	TRBD2	TGTGCCAGCGGGTCCCCCCCCGGGAGGGCCGTCATCACAGATACGCAGTATTTT	CASGSPPGRAVITDTQYF
many	TRBV21-1	TRBJ2-7	NA	TGTGCCAGCAGAGGATCGGGGGAAGGTTGCGAGCAGTACTTC	CASRGSGEGCEQYF
many	TRBV5-1	TRBJ1-1	NA	TGCGCCAGCAGCGAGAGGGTTAACGCTGAAGCTTTCTTT	CASSERVNAEAFF